What follows are 32 T cell receptor beta chains derived from one specimen sequenced in a study of cytomegalovirus exposure and HLA in healthy donors. Sequencing was performed with immunoSEQ multiplex PCR; in TCRdb, only in-frame clones are kept and a portion is missing. The sample holds about 120,000 clones, 75% to 90% seen once. The sequenced material came from PBMCs. Receptors were obtained from a man aged 18 to 35 in good health and CMV-seropositive.

The CDR3 region is CASRATSLAGELFF. Here the CDR3 DNA reads TGTGCCAGCAGAGCGACTAGCTTGGCCGGGGAGCTGTTTTTT. V is TRBV27 and J is TRBJ2-2; 7 bases fit TRBD2. Unmatched junction bases numbered 7, after V lost 6 bases and J lost 6 bases. The germline CDR1 and CDR2 sequences are MNHEY and SMNVEV (reference sequence). This CDR3 is built from 14 residues.

This sequence joins TRBV9 and TRBJ2-3; the match to TRBD2 covers 8 bases. The V gene's germline CDR1 is SGDLS and CDR2 YYNGEE. With V trimmed by 3 bases and J by 3 bases, 3 bases remained unmatched. The CDR3 totals 14 residues. CDR3: CASSERGTTDTQYF. The CDR3 DNA reads TGTGCCAGCAGCGAGCGGGGGACAACAGATACGCAGTATTTT.

The rearrangement joins TRBV6-5 to TRBJ2-7; the match to TRBD1 covers 8 bases. The CDR3 runs 15 residues. V lost 6 bases to trimming and J lost 1 base; unmatched junction nucleotides: 8. Per germline, CDR1 MNHEY and CDR2 SVGAGI. Written as DNA, the CDR3 is TGTGCCAGCAGGCCAGCTCAGGGGGCATCCTACGAGCAGTACTTC. It yields the protein CASRPAQGASYEQYF.

In DNA, the CDR3 is TGTGCCAGCAGCGCCCAGGGGTCCACCGGGGAGCTGTTTTTT. Its protein is CASSAQGSTGELFF. The chain uses TRBV7-9 and TRBJ2-2; perhaps TRBD1 as D (6 bases). Germline V lookup: CDR1 SEHNR, CDR2 FQNEAQ (reference sequence). The V end lost 5 bases, the J end lost 4 bases, and 11 bases lay between the germline ends. This CDR3 region has 14 residues.

This chain joins TRBV6-1 and TRBJ1-2, with D hard to call. The CDR3 is 14 residues long. Per the germline V gene, CDR1 is MNHNS and CDR2 is SASEGT. Trimming removed 5 bases from V and 4 bases from J, with 14 bases in between. CDR3 in DNA: TGTGCCAGCAGTAAAACGGACGAGGGCTATGGCTACACCTTC. Protein sequence: CASSKTDEGYGYTF.

The genes are TRBV5-4 and TRBJ2-3; 7 bases map to TRBD1. The germline V gene has CDR1 SGHNT and CDR2 YYREEE (reference sequence). Trimming cost V 0 bases and J 2 bases; bases outside gene matches: 6. CDR3 length: 16 amino acids. CDR3 in amino acids: CASSLGGQAFTDTQYF. Here the CDR3 DNA reads TGTGCCAGCAGCTTGGGAGGACAGGCATTCACAGATACGCAGTATTTT.

V usage is TRBV18 and J usage is TRBJ2-3; maybe TRBD1 (6 bases). The germline V and J ends were trimmed by 3 bases and 10 bases, with 17 bases remaining between them. The CDR3 has 14 amino acids. In germline, CDR1 is KGHSH, CDR2 LQKENI. The CDR3 sequence: CASSPYRDTEPQYF. CDR3 nucleotides: TGTGCCAGCTCACCTTATCGGGACACGGAACCGCAGTATTTT.

This sequence joins TRBV7-2 and TRBJ1-2, with no clear D. In germline, CDR1 is SGHTA, CDR2 FQGNSA. V lost 5 bases and J lost 3, with 7 bases in between. The CDR3 has 12 residues. CDR3 in amino acids: CASSPTHYGYTF. The CDR3 DNA sequence: TGTGCCAGCAGCCCTACCCACTATGGCTACACCTTC.

The rearrangement uses TRBV4-3 and TRBJ2-5; D is possibly TRBD1 (5 bases). The ends were cut back, 1 base at V and 2 bases at J, with 23 bases in the middle. CDR1 and CDR2 from the germline V gene are LGHNA and YSLEER. The CDR3 runs 19 residues. In nucleotides, the CDR3 is TGCGCCAGCAGCCAAGGGCCCCTGGGTGGGTCAGGGTGGCAAGAGACCCAGTACTTC. Amino acid sequence: CASSQGPLGGSGWQETQYF.

This clone was seen just once. V usage is TRBV7-2 and J usage is TRBJ2-2; no definite D call. From germline, CDR1 is SGHTA and CDR2 FQGNSA. V lost 3 bases and J 3 bases, leaving 2 bases between the germline ends. The CDR3 covers 12 residues. CDR3 sequence: CASSFYTGELFF. CDR3 nucleotide sequence: TGTGCCAGCAGCTTCTACACCGGGGAGCTGTTTTTT. Full variable domain (remainder filled in from reference TRBV7-2 and TRBJ2-2): GAGVSQSPSNKVTEKGKDVELRCDPISGHTALYWYRQSLGQGLEFLIYFQGNSAPDKSGLPSDRFSAERTGGSVSTLTIQRTQQEDSAVYLCASSFYTGELFFGEGSRLTVL.

The V and J genes are TRBV28 and TRBJ2-7; 10 nucleotides match TRBD2. Germline CDR1 and CDR2: MDHEN and SYDVKM. The V gene end was trimmed by 7 bases and the J gene end by 0 bases; junction bases not matched to a gene: 6. The length of the CDR3 is 15 residues. The CDR3 region is CASILSGGPSYEQYF. CDR3 in DNA: TGTGCCAGCATCCTTAGCGGGGGGCCCTCCTACGAGCAGTACTTC.

The J gene is TRBJ2-2, the V gene TRBV7-6; tentative D call: TRBD1 (5 bases). V shed 5 bases and J shed 6 bases, with 16 bases lying between them. CDR1 and CDR2 from the germline V gene are SGHVS and FNYEAQ. The CDR3 is 15 residues long. The CDR3: CASSTDSPRPGELFF. The CDR3, as DNA: TGTGCCAGCAGCACCGACAGCCCGAGGCCCGGGGAGCTGTTTTTT.

The chain joins TRBV6-5 to TRBJ1-5; no firm D call. V was cut by 5 bases and J by 4 bases, with 15 bases left in between. The CDR3 length is 15 residues. The germline CDR1 and CDR2 sequences are MNHEY and SVGAGI. Here the CDR3 reads CASSPRPTGNQPQHF. The CDR3 DNA reads as TGTGCCAGCAGTCCCCGTCCCACTGGTAATCAGCCCCAGCATTTT.

This chain joins TRBV6-1 and TRBJ2-7; tentative D call: TRBD1 (6 bases). The V gene lost 2 bases and the J gene lost 2 bases, with 16 bases spanning the gap. The CDR3 contains 16 residues. Germline V gene sequence: CDR1 MNHNS, CDR2 SASEGT. The CDR3 spells CASSEYPYPGAYEQYF. In DNA form, the CDR3 reads TGTGCCAGCAGTGAATATCCCTACCCAGGGGCCTACGAGCAGTACTTC.

The genes are TRBV19 and TRBJ1-2; D is perhaps TRBD1 (5 bases). V lost 7 bases and J 5 bases, leaving 14 bases between the germline ends. CDR3 length equals 13 residues. Germline CDR1 and CDR2: LNHDA and SQIVND (reference sequence). CDR3 in DNA: TGTGCCAGTAAATCAGACAGATCATATGGCTACACCTTC. This translates into CASKSDRSYGYTF.

The CDR3 DNA sequence: TGCGCCAGCAGCTCGGGACTAGCGGGGGGCTTCTCCTACAATGAGCAGTTCTTC. This gives the protein CASSSGLAGGFSYNEQFF. The chain uses TRBV5-1 and TRBJ2-1; 15 positions match TRBD2. The CDR3 is 18 amino acids. Germline V gene sequence: CDR1 SGHRS, CDR2 YFSETQ. Trimming at V came to 3 bases and at J to 0 bases, leaving 4 bases not matched to a gene. Drawing the rest from reference TRBV5-1 and TRBJ2-1, the complete variable domain is KAGVTQTPRYLIKTRGQQVTLSCSPISGHRSVSWYQQTPGQGLQFLFEYFSETQRNKGNFPGRFSGRQFSNSRSEMNVSTLELGDSALYLCASSSGLAGGFSYNEQFFGPGTRLTVL.

The J gene is TRBJ2-2, the V gene TRBV6-6; 7 bases agree with TRBD1. Unmatched junction bases numbered 10, after V lost 7 bases and J lost 5 bases. There are 15 residues in the CDR3. CDR1 is MNHNY and CDR2 is SVGAGI in the germline V gene (reference sequence). The CDR3 bases are TGTGCCAGCAACACCGGGACAGCAGCTACCGGGGAGCTGTTTTTT. Its translation: CASNTGTAATGELFF.

There are a few counts of this clone. The chain uses TRBV15 and TRBJ2-7, with a weak D call TRBD1 (6 bases). Per the germline V gene, CDR1 is LNHNV and CDR2 is YYDKDF (reference sequence). Trimming pared 3 bases from V and 5 bases from J, leaving 17 bases between. This CDR3 is built from 15 residues. CDR3 in DNA: TGTGCCACCAGCAGGCGAGGGACACTCCAGGACGAGCAGTACTTC. This codes for CATSRRGTLQDEQYF.

This clone came up once. The J gene is TRBJ1-1, the V gene TRBV14; D perhaps matches TRBD1 (5 bases). The CDR3 extends over 16 amino acids. Germline V gene data show CDR1 as SGHDN and CDR2 as FVKESK. With 2 bases removed from V and 4 bases from J, the gap between germline ends came to 17 bases. Here the CDR3 DNA reads TGTGCCAGCAGCCAACTCCCGGGGGTAGGAAGCACTGAAGCTTTCTTT. It is translated as CASSQLPGVGSTEAFF.

In its sample, this clone ranks as medium-sized. This rearrangement joins TRBV4-2 to TRBJ2-3; 11 positions agree with TRBD2. The CDR3 is made up of 19 amino acids. Per germline, CDR1 LGHNA and CDR2 YNFKEQ. Trimming cost V 4 bases and J 0 bases; bases outside gene matches: 12. The CDR3 region is CASSRGLADAILSTDTQYF. DNA of the CDR3: TGTGCCAGCAGCCGGGGACTAGCGGACGCCATTCTGAGCACAGATACGCAGTATTTT.

The chain joins TRBV30 to TRBJ2-1; the match to TRBD1 covers 9 bases. The J segment lost 9 bases and the V segment lost 2 bases, leaving 14 bases of the junction unmatched. The V gene's germline CDR1 is GTSNPN and CDR2 SVGIG (reference sequence). The CDR3 covers 16 residues. CDR3 bases: TGTGCCTGGAGTCGATTTAGGGGACAGGGAAGCGGTGAGCAGTTCTTC. Amino acid sequence: CAWSRFRGQGSGEQFF.

J is TRBJ2-7 and V is TRBV18; 14 bases map to TRBD2. Losses at the gene ends were 3 bases for V and 6 bases for J; bases not matched to a gene: 4. Germline V gene lookup returns CDR1 KGHSH and CDR2 LQKENI. CDR3 size: 15 residues. CDR3 residues: CASSPQTSGGGEQYF. CDR3 sequence (DNA): TGTGCCAGCTCACCGCAGACTAGCGGGGGGGGCGAGCAGTACTTC.

This chain links TRBV19 with TRBJ1-5, with D maybe TRBD1 (5 bases). Germline CDR1 reads LNHDA; CDR2 reads SQIVND (reference sequence). V was cut by 5 bases and J by 7 bases, with 18 bases left in between. The CDR3 is 15 residues long. Here the CDR3 reads CASSPENWGRQPQHF. For the CDR3, the DNA is TGTGCCAGTAGTCCGGAAAATTGGGGCAGGCAGCCCCAGCATTTT.

The J gene is TRBJ2-3, the V gene TRBV10-1; 8 bases align to TRBD1. The germline V gene encodes CDR1 WNHNN and CDR2 SYGVQD (reference sequence). V was clipped by 1 base and J by 2 bases; unmatched bases: 2. There are 15 residues in the CDR3. DNA of the CDR3: TGCGCCAGCAGTGAGTGGACAGGGAACACAGATACGCAGTATTTT. Protein product: CASSEWTGNTDTQYF.

The V and J genes are TRBV2 and TRBJ1-4; TRBD1 agrees at 8 bases. J was trimmed by 7 bases and V by 4 bases; bases with no gene match: 11. The V gene's germline CDR1 is SNHLY and CDR2 FYNNEI. The length of the CDR3 is 16 residues. CDR3 in DNA: TGTGCCAGCAGTGCCGCAGGGGGCAATACTTTTGAAAAACTGTTTTTT. This sequence encodes CASSAAGGNTFEKLFF.

The rearrangement links TRBV7-2 to TRBJ2-1; D is unresolved. Germline CDR1 SGHTA, CDR2 FQGNSA. CDR3 length: 15 amino acids. The V gene lost 0 bases and the J gene lost 4 bases, with 10 bases spanning the gap. The CDR3 loop reads CASSLAAVIYNEQFF. CDR3 coding DNA: TGTGCCAGCAGCTTAGCGGCGGTGATTTACAATGAGCAGTTCTTC.

The chain combines TRBV7-6 with TRBJ1-4; D call uncertain. The CDR3 contains 17 residues. Between the trimmed V and J ends, which lost 0 bases and 5 bases, there was a span of 16 bases. Germline-derived CDR1 and CDR2 are SGHVS and FNYEAQ. CDR3 region: CASSLARSRLMNEKLFF. CDR3 DNA: TGTGCCAGCAGCTTAGCGCGATCTAGGTTGATGAATGAAAAACTGTTTTTT.

The chain employs TRBV5-1 and TRBJ2-1; the match to TRBD1 covers 7 bases. From germline, CDR1 is SGHRS and CDR2 YFSETQ. Trimming at V came to 3 bases and at J to 7 bases, leaving 13 bases not matched to a gene. The CDR3 runs 16 residues. The CDR3 spells CASSSVYRGVGNEQFF. DNA of the CDR3: TGCGCCAGCAGCTCCGTTTACAGGGGAGTGGGGAATGAGCAGTTCTTC.

Comment on this clone: Additional DNA sequences in this sample encode the identical CDR3. This chain joins TRBV7-9 and TRBJ1-6, with D possibly TRBD1 on 6 matching bases. CDR1 and CDR2 (germline): SEHNR, FQNEAQ (reference sequence). Deletions cut 6 bases from V and 10 bases from J, with 13 bases between. The CDR3 spans 13 residues. The CDR3 DNA reads TGTGCCAGCAGACAGGGTGTCGGCTCACCCCTCCACTTT. It codes for CASRQGVGSPLHF.

Of note for this clone: The sample carries other DNA sequences with the same CDR3. The V gene is TRBV5-1, the J gene TRBJ2-3; 7 bases are shared with TRBD1. The CDR3 sequence is 14 residues long. Germline-derived CDR1 and CDR2 are SGHRS and YFSETQ. The V gene end was trimmed by 4 bases and the J gene end by 4 bases; junction bases not matched to a gene: 6. The CDR3 region has the DNA TGCGCCAGCAGCCAAGGACAGGTGGCAGATACGCAGTATTTT. As protein: CASSQGQVADTQYF. Based on the CDR3 plus reference TRBV5-1 and TRBJ2-3, the full variable domain is KAGVTQTPRYLIKTRGQQVTLSCSPISGHRSVSWYQQTPGQGLQFLFEYFSETQRNKGNFPGRFSGRQFSNSRSEMNVSTLELGDSALYLCASSQGQVADTQYFGPGTRLTVL.

This sequence joins TRBV5-8 and TRBJ2-6, with 9 bases that match TRBD2. The CDR3 length is 18 residues. CDR1 is SGHTS and CDR2 is YDEGEE in the germline V gene. Germline trimming cut 4 bases from V and 0 bases from J; bases unmatched to any gene: 8. In DNA, the CDR3 is TGTGCCAGCAGCCGCGGGACTAGCCCCAGCTCTGGGGCCAACGTCCTGACTTTC. Its translation: CASSRGTSPSSGANVLTF.

The chain is built from TRBV10-2 and TRBJ1-2; 7 bases agree with TRBD1. Trimming cost V 7 bases and J 7 bases; bases outside gene matches: 15. The CDR3 runs to 15 residues. Germline CDR1 and CDR2: WSHSY and SAAADI. The CDR3 DNA reads as TGCGCCAGCACAGGAGTCCTAACAGGGGAGGTTGGCTACACCTTC. Protein product: CASTGVLTGEVGYTF.